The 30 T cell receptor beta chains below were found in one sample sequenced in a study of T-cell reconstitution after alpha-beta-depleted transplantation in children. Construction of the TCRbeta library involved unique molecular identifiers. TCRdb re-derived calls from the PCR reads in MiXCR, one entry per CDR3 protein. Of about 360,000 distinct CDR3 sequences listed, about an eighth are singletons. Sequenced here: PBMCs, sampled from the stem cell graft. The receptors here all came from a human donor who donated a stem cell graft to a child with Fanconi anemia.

Written as DNA, the CDR3 is TGTGCCAGCAGCAAAAGGTCTGGCACTGAAGCTTTCTTT. Translation gives CASSKRSGTEAFF. The gene calls are TRBV7-6 and TRBJ1-1; D is unresolved. The CDR3 is made up of 13 amino acids. Trimming stripped 5 bases from V and 4 bases from J, with 11 bases between. Germline V gene lookup returns CDR1 SGHVS and CDR2 FNYEAQ.

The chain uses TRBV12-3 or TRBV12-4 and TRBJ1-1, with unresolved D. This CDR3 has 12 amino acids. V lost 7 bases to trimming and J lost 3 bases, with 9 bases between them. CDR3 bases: TGTGCCAGCACCGTGGGGTACACTGAAGCTTTCTTT. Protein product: CASTVGYTEAFF.

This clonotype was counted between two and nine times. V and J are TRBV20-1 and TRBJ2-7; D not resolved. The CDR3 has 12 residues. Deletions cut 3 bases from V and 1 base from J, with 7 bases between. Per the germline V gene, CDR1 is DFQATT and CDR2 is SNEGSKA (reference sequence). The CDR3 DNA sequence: TGCAGTGCTAGGCGCATATCCTACGAGCAGTACTTC. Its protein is CSARRISYEQYF.

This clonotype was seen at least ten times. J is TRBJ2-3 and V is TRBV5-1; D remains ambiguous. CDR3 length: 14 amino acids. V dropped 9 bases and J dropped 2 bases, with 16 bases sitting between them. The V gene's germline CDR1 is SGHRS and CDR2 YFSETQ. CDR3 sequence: CATKATVDTDTQYF. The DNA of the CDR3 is TGCGCCACCAAAGCAACGGTTGACACAGATACGCAGTATTTT.

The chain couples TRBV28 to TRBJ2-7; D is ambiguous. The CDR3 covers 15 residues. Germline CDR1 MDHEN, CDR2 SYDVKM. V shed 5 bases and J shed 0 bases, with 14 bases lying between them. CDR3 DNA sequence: TGTGCCAGCAGTCCCCTCCGTCCAGTCTCCTACGAGCAGTACGTC. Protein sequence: CASSPLRPVSYEQYV.

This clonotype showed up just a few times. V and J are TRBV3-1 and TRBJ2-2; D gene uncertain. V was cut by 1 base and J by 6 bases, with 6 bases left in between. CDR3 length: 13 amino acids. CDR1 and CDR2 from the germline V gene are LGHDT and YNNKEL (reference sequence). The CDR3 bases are TGTGCCAGCAGCCAAGCTGCCGCCGGGGAGCTGTTTTTT. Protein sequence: CASSQAAAGELFF.

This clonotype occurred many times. CDR3 amino acids: CASSLSAGGYTF. DNA of the CDR3: TGTGCCAGCAGTTTGAGTGCGGGCGGCTACACCTTC. V usage is TRBV28 and J usage is TRBJ1-2, with unresolved D. The ends were cut back, 3 bases at V and 8 bases at J, with 10 bases in the middle. The CDR3 spans 12 residues. The germline gives CDR1 MDHEN, CDR2 SYDVKM.

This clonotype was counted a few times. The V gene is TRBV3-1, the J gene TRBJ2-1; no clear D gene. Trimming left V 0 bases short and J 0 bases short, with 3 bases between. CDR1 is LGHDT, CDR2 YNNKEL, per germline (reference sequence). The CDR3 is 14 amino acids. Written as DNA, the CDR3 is TGTGCCAGCAGCCAAGATACCTCCTACAATGAGCAGTTCTTC. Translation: CASSQDTSYNEQFF.

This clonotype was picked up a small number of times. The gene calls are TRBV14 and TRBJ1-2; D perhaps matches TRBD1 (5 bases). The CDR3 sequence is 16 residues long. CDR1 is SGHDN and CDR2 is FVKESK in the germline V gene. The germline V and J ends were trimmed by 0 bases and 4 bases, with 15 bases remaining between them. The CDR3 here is CASSQERGLAAYGYTF. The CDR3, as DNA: TGTGCCAGCAGCCAAGAAAGGGGATTAGCTGCCTATGGCTACACCTTC.

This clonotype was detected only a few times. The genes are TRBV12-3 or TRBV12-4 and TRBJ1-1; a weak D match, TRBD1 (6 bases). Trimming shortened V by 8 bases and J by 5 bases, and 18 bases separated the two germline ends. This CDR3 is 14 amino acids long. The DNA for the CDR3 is TGTGCCAGCTCGTCCAGGGGATGGGGTACTGAAGCTTTCTTT. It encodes CASSSRGWGTEAFF.

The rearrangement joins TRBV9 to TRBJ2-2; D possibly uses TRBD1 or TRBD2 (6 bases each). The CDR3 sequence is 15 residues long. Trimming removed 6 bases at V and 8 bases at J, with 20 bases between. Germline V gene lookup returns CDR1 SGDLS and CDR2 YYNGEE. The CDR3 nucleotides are TGTGCCAGCACCCGCGGGACATCCCGAAGTGGGGAGCTGTTTTTT. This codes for CASTRGTSRSGELFF.

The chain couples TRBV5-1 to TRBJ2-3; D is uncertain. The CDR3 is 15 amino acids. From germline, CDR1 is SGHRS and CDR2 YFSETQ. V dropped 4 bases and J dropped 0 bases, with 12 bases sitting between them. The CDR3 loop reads CASSPGRQSTDTQYF. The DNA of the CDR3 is TGCGCCAGCAGCCCCGGAAGGCAGAGCACAGATACGCAGTATTTT.

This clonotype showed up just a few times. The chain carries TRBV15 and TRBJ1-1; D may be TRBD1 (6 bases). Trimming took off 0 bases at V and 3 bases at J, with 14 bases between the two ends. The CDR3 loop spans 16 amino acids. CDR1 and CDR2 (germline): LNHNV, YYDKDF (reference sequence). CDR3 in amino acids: CATSRDTRAGDTEAFF. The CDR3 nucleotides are TGTGCCACCAGCAGAGATACAAGAGCAGGGGACACTGAAGCTTTCTTT.

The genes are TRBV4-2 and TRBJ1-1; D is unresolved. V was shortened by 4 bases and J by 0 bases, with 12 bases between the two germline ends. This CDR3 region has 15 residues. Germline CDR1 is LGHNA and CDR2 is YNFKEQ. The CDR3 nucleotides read TGTGCCAGCAGCCTCATGTTCAGACTGAACACTGAAGCTTTCTTT. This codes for CASSLMFRLNTEAFF.

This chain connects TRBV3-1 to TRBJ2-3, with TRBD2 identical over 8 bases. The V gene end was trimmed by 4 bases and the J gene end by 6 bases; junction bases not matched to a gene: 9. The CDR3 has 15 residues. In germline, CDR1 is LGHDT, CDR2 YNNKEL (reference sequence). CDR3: CASSLRGGRSDTQYF. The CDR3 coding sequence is TGTGCCAGCAGCCTTCGGGGGGGGCGGTCTGATACGCAGTATTTT.

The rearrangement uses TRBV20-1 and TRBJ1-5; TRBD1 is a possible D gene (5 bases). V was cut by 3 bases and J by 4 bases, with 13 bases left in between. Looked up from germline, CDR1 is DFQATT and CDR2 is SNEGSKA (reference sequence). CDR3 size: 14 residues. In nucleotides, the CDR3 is TGCAGTGCTAGGCAAGACAGCGAAAATCAGCCCCAGCATTTT. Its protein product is CSARQDSENQPQHF.

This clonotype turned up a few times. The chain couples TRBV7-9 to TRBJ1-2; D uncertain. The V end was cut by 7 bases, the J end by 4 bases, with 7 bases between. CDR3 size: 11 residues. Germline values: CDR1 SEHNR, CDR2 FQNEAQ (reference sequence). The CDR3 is CASTAIYGYTF. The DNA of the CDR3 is TGTGCCAGCACTGCGATCTATGGCTACACCTTC.

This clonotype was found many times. CDR3 coding DNA: TGCAGTGCTAGAGGTCTCAATTCACCCCTCCACTTT. Its protein is CSARGLNSPLHF. The rearrangement links TRBV20-1 to TRBJ1-6; D gene unclear. V was clipped by 1 base and J by 7 bases, with 5 bases between them. Germline lookup yields CDR1 DFQATT and CDR2 SNEGSKA (reference sequence). This CDR3 has 12 residues.

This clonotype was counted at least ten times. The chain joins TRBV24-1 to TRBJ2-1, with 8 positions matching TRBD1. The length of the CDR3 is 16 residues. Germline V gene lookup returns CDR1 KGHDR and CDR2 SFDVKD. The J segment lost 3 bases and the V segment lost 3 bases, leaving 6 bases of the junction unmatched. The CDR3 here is CATSDPRQGLYNEQFF. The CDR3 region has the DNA TGTGCCACCAGTGATCCACGACAGGGGCTCTACAATGAGCAGTTCTTC.

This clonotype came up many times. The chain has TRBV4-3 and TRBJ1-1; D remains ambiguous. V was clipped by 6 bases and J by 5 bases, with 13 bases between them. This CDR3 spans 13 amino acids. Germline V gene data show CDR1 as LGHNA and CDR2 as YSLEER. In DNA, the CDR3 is TGCGCCAGCAGTATAGGGCGATGGACTGAAGCTTTCTTT. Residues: CASSIGRWTEAFF.

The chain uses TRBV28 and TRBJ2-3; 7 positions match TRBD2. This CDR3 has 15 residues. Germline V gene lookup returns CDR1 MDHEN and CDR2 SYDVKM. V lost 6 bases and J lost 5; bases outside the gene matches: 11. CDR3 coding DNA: TGTGCCAGCAGCCCCCGGAGCGGGGATGAAGATACGCAGTATTTT. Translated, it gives CASSPRSGDEDTQYF.

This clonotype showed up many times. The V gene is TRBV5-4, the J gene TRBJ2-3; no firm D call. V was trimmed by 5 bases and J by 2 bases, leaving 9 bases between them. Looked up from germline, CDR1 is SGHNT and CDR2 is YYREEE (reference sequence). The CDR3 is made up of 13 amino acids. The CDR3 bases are TGTGCCAGCAGGGTCGAACTCACAGATACGCAGTATTTT. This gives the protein CASRVELTDTQYF. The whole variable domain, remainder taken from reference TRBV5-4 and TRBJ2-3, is ETGVTQSPTHLIKTRGQQVTLRCSSQSGHNTVSWYQQALGQGPQFIFQYYREEENGRGNFPPRFSGLQFPNYSSELNVNALELDDSALYLCASRVELTDTQYFGPGTRLTVL.

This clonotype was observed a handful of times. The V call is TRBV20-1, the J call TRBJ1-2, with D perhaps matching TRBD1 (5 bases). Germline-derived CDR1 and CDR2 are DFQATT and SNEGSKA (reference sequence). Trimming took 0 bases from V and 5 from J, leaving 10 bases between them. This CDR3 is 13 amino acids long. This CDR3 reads CSARDWAGYGYTF. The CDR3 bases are TGCAGTGCTAGAGATTGGGCAGGGTATGGCTACACCTTC.

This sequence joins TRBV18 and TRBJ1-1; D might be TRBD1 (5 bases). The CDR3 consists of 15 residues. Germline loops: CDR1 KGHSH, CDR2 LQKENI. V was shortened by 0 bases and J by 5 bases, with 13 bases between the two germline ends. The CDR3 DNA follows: TGTGCCAGCTCACCACCGTACGTTTCAGGGACTGAAGCTTTCTTT. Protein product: CASSPPYVSGTEAFF.

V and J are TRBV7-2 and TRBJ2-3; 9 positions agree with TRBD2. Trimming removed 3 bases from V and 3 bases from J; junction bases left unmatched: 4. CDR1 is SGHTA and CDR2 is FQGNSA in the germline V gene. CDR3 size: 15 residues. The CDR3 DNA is TGTGCCAGCAGCTTGTGGCGGGGGGGGACAGATACGCAGTATTTT. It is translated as CASSLWRGGTDTQYF.

The CDR3, as DNA: TGTGCCAGCAGCCCCCCATGGGCTGAAGCTTTCTTT. Amino acid sequence: CASSPPWAEAFF. The chain employs TRBV11-2 and TRBJ1-1; unclear D gene. There are 12 residues in the CDR3. The germline V gene has CDR1 SGHAT and CDR2 FQNNGV. V lost 5 bases and J 6 bases, leaving 10 bases between the germline ends.

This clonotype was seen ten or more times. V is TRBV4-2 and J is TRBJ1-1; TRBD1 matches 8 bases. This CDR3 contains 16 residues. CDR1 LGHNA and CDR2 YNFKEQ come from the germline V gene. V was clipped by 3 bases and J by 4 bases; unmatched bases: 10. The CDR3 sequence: CASSHGRDRGSTEAFF. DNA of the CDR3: TGTGCCAGCAGCCACGGAAGAGACAGGGGCAGCACTGAAGCTTTCTTT.

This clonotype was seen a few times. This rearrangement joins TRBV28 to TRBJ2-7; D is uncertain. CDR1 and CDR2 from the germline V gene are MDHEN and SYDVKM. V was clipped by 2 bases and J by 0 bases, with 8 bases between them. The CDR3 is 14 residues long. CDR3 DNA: TGTGCCAGCAGTTTAGGCGCGGACTCCTACGAGCAGTACGTC. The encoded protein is CASSLGADSYEQYV.

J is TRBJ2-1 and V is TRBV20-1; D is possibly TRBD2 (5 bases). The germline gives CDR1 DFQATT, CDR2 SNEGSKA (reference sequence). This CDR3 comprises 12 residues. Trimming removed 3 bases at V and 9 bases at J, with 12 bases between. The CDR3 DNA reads TGCAGTGCTAGCCAATACAGCGGTGAGCAGTTCTTC. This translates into CSASQYSGEQFF.

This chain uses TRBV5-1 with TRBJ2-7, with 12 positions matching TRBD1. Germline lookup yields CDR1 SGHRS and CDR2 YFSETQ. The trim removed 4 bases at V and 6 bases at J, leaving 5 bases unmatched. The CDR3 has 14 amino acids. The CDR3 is CASSGGTGGAEQYF. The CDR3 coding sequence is TGCGCCAGCAGCGGAGGGACAGGGGGCGCCGAGCAGTACTTC. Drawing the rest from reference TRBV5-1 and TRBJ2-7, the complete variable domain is KAGVTQTPRYLIKTRGQQVTLSCSPISGHRSVSWYQQTPGQGLQFLFEYFSETQRNKGNFPGRFSGRQFSNSRSEMNVSTLELGDSALYLCASSGGTGGAEQYFGPGTRLTVT.